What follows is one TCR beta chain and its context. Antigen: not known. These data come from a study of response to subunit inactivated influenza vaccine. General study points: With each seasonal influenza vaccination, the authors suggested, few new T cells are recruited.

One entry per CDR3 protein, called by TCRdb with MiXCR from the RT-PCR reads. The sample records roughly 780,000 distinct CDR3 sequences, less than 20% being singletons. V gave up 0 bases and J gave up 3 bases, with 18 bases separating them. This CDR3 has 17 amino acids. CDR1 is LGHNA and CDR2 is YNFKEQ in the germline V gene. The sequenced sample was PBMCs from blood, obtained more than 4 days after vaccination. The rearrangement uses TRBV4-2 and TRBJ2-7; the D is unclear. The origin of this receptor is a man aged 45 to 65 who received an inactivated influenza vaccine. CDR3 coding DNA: TGTGCCAGCAGCCAAGATCAAGGCAGCCACCGACGCTACGAGCAGTACTTC. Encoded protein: CASSQDQGSHRRYEQYF.